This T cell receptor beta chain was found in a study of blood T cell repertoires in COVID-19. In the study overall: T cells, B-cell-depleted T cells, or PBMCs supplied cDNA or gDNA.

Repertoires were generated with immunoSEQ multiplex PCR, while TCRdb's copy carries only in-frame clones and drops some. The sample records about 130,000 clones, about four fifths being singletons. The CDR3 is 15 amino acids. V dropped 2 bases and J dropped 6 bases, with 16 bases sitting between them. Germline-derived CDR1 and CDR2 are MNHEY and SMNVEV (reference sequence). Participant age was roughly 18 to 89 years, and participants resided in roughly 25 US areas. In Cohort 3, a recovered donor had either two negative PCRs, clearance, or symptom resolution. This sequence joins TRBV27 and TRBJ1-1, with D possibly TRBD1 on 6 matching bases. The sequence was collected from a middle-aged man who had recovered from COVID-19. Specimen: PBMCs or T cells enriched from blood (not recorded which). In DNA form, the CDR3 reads TGTGCCAGCAGTTTAGTCGGCAGGGGAATCGCTGAAGCTTTCTTT. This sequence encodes CASSLVGRGIAEAFF.